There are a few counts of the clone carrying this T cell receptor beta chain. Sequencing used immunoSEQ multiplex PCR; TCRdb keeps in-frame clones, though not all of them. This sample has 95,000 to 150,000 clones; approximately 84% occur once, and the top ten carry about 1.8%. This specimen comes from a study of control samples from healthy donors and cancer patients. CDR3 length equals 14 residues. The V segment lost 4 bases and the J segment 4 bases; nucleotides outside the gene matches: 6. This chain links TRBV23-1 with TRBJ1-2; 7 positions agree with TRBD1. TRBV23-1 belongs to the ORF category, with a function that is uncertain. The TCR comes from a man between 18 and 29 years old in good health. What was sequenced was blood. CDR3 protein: CASSPRDSLYGYTF. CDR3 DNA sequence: TGCGCCAGCAGTCCGAGGGACAGCCTCTATGGCTACACCTTC.